What follows are 6 T cell receptor beta chains derived from one specimen sequenced in a study of blood T cell repertoires in COVID-19. Sequencing was performed with immunoSEQ multiplex PCR; in TCRdb, only in-frame clones are kept and a portion is missing. The top ten clones hold around 6.6% of a sample with 200,000 to 250,000 clones, more than 70% of them seen once. Sequenced: peripheral blood. These receptors were obtained from a woman younger than 45 with COVID-19, enrolled during active disease.

The chain couples TRBV7-9 to TRBJ2-3; TRBD1 is a possible D gene (5 bases). The CDR3 sequence is 14 residues long. V lost 1 base and J lost 5, with 10 bases in between. Germline assignment: CDR1 SEHNR and CDR2 FQNEAQ (reference sequence). The CDR3 nucleotides read TGTGCCAGCAGCTTAGAGCAGGGAAGAGATACGCAGTATTTT. It yields the protein CASSLEQGRDTQYF.

The genes are TRBV29-1 and TRBJ2-1, with 11 bases fitting TRBD1. The V gene's germline CDR1 is SQVTM and CDR2 ANQGSEA. The CDR3 extends over 14 amino acids. V trimming: 7 bases; J trimming: 7 bases; junction bases outside the gene matches: 9. The CDR3 protein is CSAGRGTGGNEQFF. The CDR3 DNA is TGCAGCGCTGGGAGGGGGACAGGGGGAAATGAGCAGTTCTTC.

DNA for the CDR3: TGTGCCAGCCGACAGTTCTCTCAGCCCCAGCATTTT. Its protein product is CASRQFSQPQHF. The chain joins TRBV12-3 or TRBV12-4 to TRBJ1-5; the D gene is possibly TRBD1 (5 bases). CDR3 length: 12 amino acids. The ends were cut back, 8 bases at V and 6 bases at J, with 11 bases in the middle.

J is TRBJ1-3 and V is TRBV7-2; TRBD1 might be the D (6 bases). This CDR3 contains 12 residues. Germline V gene data show CDR1 as SGHTA and CDR2 as FQGNSA. Trimming pared 5 bases from V and 8 bases from J, leaving 10 bases between. The CDR3 DNA reads as TGTGCCAGCAGCCTCCACAGGGACACCATATATTTT. It translates to CASSLHRDTIYF.

The CDR3 DNA follows: TGTGCCATCACAGGGGGCTATGGCTACACCTTC. Its protein product is CAITGGYGYTF. The chain recombines TRBV10-3 with TRBJ1-2; 7 bases map to TRBD1. Germline V lookup: CDR1 ENHRY, CDR2 SYGVKD. Trimming cost V 7 bases and J 4 bases; bases outside gene matches: 0. The CDR3 runs 11 residues.

The chain links TRBV3-1 (or the pseudogene TRBV3-2) to TRBJ2-7; 7 bases match TRBD2. With 5 bases clipped from V and 5 bases from J, the junction kept 18 bases outside the gene matches. The CDR3 sequence is 17 residues long. Germline V gene data show CDR1 as LGHDT and CDR2 as YNNKEL (reference sequence). The CDR3 here is CASSSRRGIPPLHEQYF. CDR3 bases: TGTGCCAGCAGCTCTCGGCGGGGGATCCCTCCCCTACACGAGCAGTACTTC.